The 18 T cell receptor beta chains below come from one sample, sequenced in a study of post-analysis software for immune sequencing data (dated by TCRdb to the mid-2010s). The receptor library was made with PCR. For sequencing, an Illumina HiSeq 2500 was employed. Unique molecular identifiers were incorporated into TCR beta cDNA libraries to reduce PCR and sequencing biases. Starting from the raw public reads, TCRdb applied fastp trimming at Q25, assembled clones with MiXCR and retained in-frame beta chains. Rows matching on CDR3 protein sequence are summarized as one entry with the most common DNA and genes. The sample has 250,000 to 300,000 distinct CDR3 sequences on record, 36% of them singletons. In total, the top ten clones hold 4% to 6% of the sample. Their specific antigens are unknown. Study-wide conclusions, independent of this receptor: Roughly 5 TRBV segments, including TRBV5-6, TRBV5-1 and TRBV20-1, were significantly more frequent in patients than controls.

The sample comprised blood. Receptors originate from a girl aged 10 to 17 with multiple sclerosis.

In its sample, this clonotype was seen many times. Germline is not matched at one junction end, which may reflect a read error. V and J are TRBV12-3 or TRBV12-4 and TRBJ1-5; D remains unclear. The CDR3 consists of 14 residues. The CDR3 nucleotides read TGTGCCAGCAGGTTAGACAATAGCAATCAGCCCCAGCATTTT. This encodes CASRLDNSNQPQHF.

This clonotype was observed at least ten times. The V and J genes are TRBV29-1 and TRBJ2-1, with D hard to call. The V end lost 5 bases, the J end lost 7 bases, and 12 bases lay between the germline ends. Germline V lookup: CDR1 SQVTM, CDR2 ANQGSEA. The CDR3 spans 12 residues. This CDR3 is CSVFTLGNEQFF. The DNA for the CDR3 is TGCAGCGTTTTTACTCTGGGGAATGAGCAGTTCTTC.

Ten or more counts support this clonotype. This chain connects TRBV2 to TRBJ2-3; 7 bases agree with TRBD2. The V segment lost 2 bases and the J segment 5 bases; nucleotides outside the gene matches: 10. Germline lookup yields CDR1 SNHLY and CDR2 FYNNEI. The CDR3 covers 16 residues. The CDR3 region has the DNA TGTGCCAGCAGTGAAAGGCGGGAGAATTTTGGAGATACGCAGTATTTT. Its protein product is CASSERRENFGDTQYF.

A remark on this clonotype: A read error is possible here, since a much larger clone lies one base away. The V call is TRBV9, the J call TRBJ2-3; D call uncertain. This CDR3 is built from 14 residues. V lost 4 bases to trimming and J lost 3 bases, with 12 bases between them. Germline V gene sequence: CDR1 SGDLS, CDR2 YYNGEE. The CDR3 sequence is CASSSSLQTDTQYF. CDR3 DNA: TGTGCCAGCAGCTCTTCCTTACAAACAGATACGCAGTATTTT.

This clonotype occurred many times. The CDR3 DNA follows: TGTGCCAGCAGCCCGGGACAGCTAGGGGAGCAGTTCTTC. The encoded protein is CASSPGQLGEQFF. J is TRBJ2-1 and V is TRBV3-1, with 7 bases aligning to TRBD1. The CDR3 is 13 amino acids. Trimming took 4 bases from V and 10 from J; bases not matched to a gene: 7. Looked up from germline, CDR1 is LGHDT and CDR2 is YNNKEL (reference sequence).

This clonotype was detected only a few times. A much larger clone sits a single nucleotide away, making a read error possible. CDR3 amino acids: CASSLVPSGGQETRYF. The CDR3 DNA follows: TGCGCCAGCAGCTTGGTGCCTAGCGGGGGACAAGAGACCCGGTACTTC. The chain couples TRBV5-1 to TRBJ2-5, with 10 bases fitting TRBD2. CDR3 length equals 16 residues. Germline V CDR1 and CDR2: SGHRS, YFSETQ.

The table lists this clonotype with a few counts. Being one base from a much bigger clone, this may be a read error. The rearrangement links TRBV7-6 to TRBJ2-1, with 8 bases fitting TRBD1. The germline CDR1 and CDR2 sequences are SGHVS and FNYEAQ. This CDR3 spans 15 amino acids. The V and J ends lost 5 bases and 5 bases, in that order; junction bases with no gene match: 8. This CDR3 reads CASSHYGQGNNEQFF. CDR3 in DNA: TGTGCCAGCAGCCACTACGGACAGGGCAACAATGAGCAGTTCTTC.

The CDR3 sequence is CASIRGAGGWDGYTF. The CDR3 DNA sequence: TGTGCCAGCATCAGAGGGGCAGGGGGTTGGGATGGCTACACCTTC. This chain joins TRBV12-3 or TRBV12-4 and TRBJ1-2, with TRBD1 matching over 7 bases. With 7 bases clipped from V and 6 bases from J, the junction kept 14 bases outside the gene matches. The CDR3 loop spans 15 amino acids.

The chain couples TRBV2 to TRBJ1-2, with unresolved D. Germline values: CDR1 SNHLY, CDR2 FYNNEI. The CDR3 contains 14 residues. V lost 6 bases and J 5 bases, leaving 16 bases between the germline ends. The CDR3: CASSSRDTVYGYTF. The CDR3 region has the DNA TGTGCCAGCAGCAGTAGAGACACCGTATATGGCTACACCTTC.

This clonotype was seen repeatedly, ten times or more. The genes are TRBV10-3 and TRBJ1-2, with 8 nucleotides matching TRBD1. The CDR3 contains 13 residues. The J segment lost 6 bases and the V segment lost 6 bases, leaving 6 bases of the junction unmatched. The germline V gene encodes CDR1 ENHRY and CDR2 SYGVKD. For the CDR3, the DNA is TGTGCCATCAGAGTGACAGGGGAGGATGGCTACACCTTC. Residues: CAIRVTGEDGYTF.

The chain joins TRBV10-3 to TRBJ1-2, with 9 bases matching TRBD1. The V gene's germline CDR1 is ENHRY and CDR2 SYGVKD. Losses at the gene ends were 6 bases for V and 4 bases for J; bases not matched to a gene: 12. This CDR3 region has 16 residues. CDR3 protein: CAIRGTGTNRAYGYTF. CDR3 DNA sequence: TGTGCCATCAGAGGGACAGGGACTAATCGGGCCTATGGCTACACCTTC.

Many counts were recorded for this clonotype. The chain is built from TRBV12-3 or TRBV12-4 and TRBJ1-2; D gene uncertain. V was cut by 7 bases and J by 6 bases, with 15 bases left in between. The CDR3 sequence is 13 residues long. For the CDR3, the DNA is TGTGCCAGCACCGGTGGACCCGGGGATGGCTACACCTTC. Translated, it gives CASTGGPGDGYTF.

The J gene is TRBJ2-1, the V gene TRBV9; D is unclear. The germline V gene encodes CDR1 SGDLS and CDR2 YYNGEE. The CDR3 runs to 14 residues. V gave up 4 bases and J gave up 7 bases, with 15 bases separating them. This CDR3 is CASSPPNGPNEQFF. The DNA of the CDR3 is TGTGCCAGCAGCCCCCCCAACGGACCTAATGAGCAGTTCTTC.

This clonotype was seen more than once but under ten times. The chain is built from TRBV4-1 and TRBJ2-1; 9 nucleotides match TRBD2. The CDR3 length is 16 residues. V shed 0 bases, J shed 9 bases, and the junction held 9 bases outside the gene matches. The germline V gene has CDR1 MGHRA and CDR2 YSYEKL. The CDR3 nucleotides read TGCGCCAGCAGCCAAGATGATTGGCGGGGGGGCACTGAGCAGTTCTTC. It translates to CASSQDDWRGGTEQFF.

CDR3 nucleotides: TGTGCCAGCGGAGGGAGGACTAGCAGGAGAGGATCCTACAATGAGCAGTTCTTC. Translating it yields CASGGRTSRRGSYNEQFF. This chain connects TRBV7-2 to TRBJ2-1, with 8 bases lining up with TRBD2. V shed 8 bases and J 1 base; nucleotides not matched to a gene: 16. The CDR3 loop spans 18 amino acids. CDR1 and CDR2 (germline): SGHTA, FQGNSA. Complete variable domain (other parts from reference TRBV7-2 and TRBJ2-1): GAGVSQSPSNKVTEKGKDVELRCDPISGHTALYWYRQSLGQGLEFLIYFQGNSAPDKSGLPSDRFSAERTGGSVSTLTIQRTQQEDSAVYLCASGGRTSRRGSYNEQFFGPGTRLTVL.

Only one count was recorded for this clonotype. The chain couples TRBV5-5 to TRBJ1-2, with unresolved D. V was shortened by 1 base and J by 4 bases, with 14 bases between the two germline ends. The V gene's germline CDR1 is SGHKS and CDR2 YYEKEE (reference sequence). CDR3 length equals 15 residues. The CDR3 DNA reads as TGTGCCAGCAGCTTGCGTCCCGAAGCCGGCTATGGCTACACCTTC. It translates to CASSLRPEAGYGYTF.

Concerning this clonotype: This may be a read error: a much more frequent sequence differs by one nucleotide. This chain links TRBV13 with TRBJ2-5, with TRBD2 matching 14 bases. This CDR3 has 20 residues. CDR1 is PRHDT, CDR2 FYEKMQ, per germline (reference sequence). Trimming at V came to 4 bases and at J to 11 bases, leaving 24 bases not matched to a gene. The CDR3 DNA reads TGTGCCAGCAGCTCCACTTGGGACAGGGGACTAGCGGGAGATTTAAATGAGCAGTACTTC. Amino acid sequence: CASSSTWDRGLAGDLNEQYF.

This clonotype was seen a handful of times. An end of the junction does not agree with germline; a read error may underlie this. CDR3 amino acids: CASSQEDTTNEELFF. In nucleotides, the CDR3 is TGCGCCAGCAGCCAGGAAGATACAACTAATGAAGAACTGTTTTTT. V and J are TRBV4-1 and TRBJ1-4; unclear D gene. CDR3 length equals 15 residues. Germline V CDR1 and CDR2: MGHRA, YSYEKL.